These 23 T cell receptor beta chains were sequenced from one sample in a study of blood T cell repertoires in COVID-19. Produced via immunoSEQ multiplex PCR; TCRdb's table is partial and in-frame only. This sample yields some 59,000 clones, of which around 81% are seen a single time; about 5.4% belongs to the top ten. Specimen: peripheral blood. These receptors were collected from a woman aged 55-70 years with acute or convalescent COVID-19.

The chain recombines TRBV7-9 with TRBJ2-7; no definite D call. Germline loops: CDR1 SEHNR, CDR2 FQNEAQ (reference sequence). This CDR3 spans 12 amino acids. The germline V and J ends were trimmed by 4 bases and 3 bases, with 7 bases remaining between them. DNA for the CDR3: TGTGCCAGCAGCTCCTCGTTCTACGAGCAGTACTTC. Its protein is CASSSSFYEQYF.

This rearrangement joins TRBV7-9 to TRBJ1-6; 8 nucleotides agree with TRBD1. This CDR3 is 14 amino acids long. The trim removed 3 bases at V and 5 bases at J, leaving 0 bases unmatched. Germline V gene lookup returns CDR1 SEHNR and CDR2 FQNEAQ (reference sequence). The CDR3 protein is CASSLGQDNSPLHF. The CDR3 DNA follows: TGTGCCAGCAGCTTGGGACAGGATAATTCACCCCTCCACTTT.

CDR3 region: CASSVRQENTGELFF. CDR3 in DNA: TGTGCCAGCAGCGTCCGACAGGAAAACACCGGGGAGCTGTTTTTT. The chain is built from TRBV7-2 and TRBJ2-2, with a tentative D call TRBD1 (6 bases). Per germline, CDR1 SGHTA and CDR2 FQGNSA. The CDR3 contains 15 residues. Trimming removed 5 bases at V and 2 bases at J, with 12 bases between. The full variable domain, in which reference TRBV7-2 and TRBJ2-2 provide the parts outside the CDR3, is GAGVSQSPSNKVTEKGKDVELRCDPISGHTALYWYRQSLGQGLEFLIYFQGNSAPDKSGLPSDRFSAERTGGSVSTLTIQRTQQEDSAVYLCASSVRQENTGELFFGEGSRLTVL.

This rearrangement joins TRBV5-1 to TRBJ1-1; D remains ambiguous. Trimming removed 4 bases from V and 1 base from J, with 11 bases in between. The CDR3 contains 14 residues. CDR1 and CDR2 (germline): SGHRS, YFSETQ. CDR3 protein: CASSPEARNTEAFF. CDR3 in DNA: TGCGCCAGCAGCCCTGAGGCCCGGAACACTGAAGCTTTCTTT.

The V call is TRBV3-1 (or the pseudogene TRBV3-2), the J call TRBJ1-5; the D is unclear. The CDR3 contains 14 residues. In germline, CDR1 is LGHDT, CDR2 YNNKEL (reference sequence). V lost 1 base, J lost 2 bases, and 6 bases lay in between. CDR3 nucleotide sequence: TGTGCCAGCAGCCAAGCTATGGGCAATCAGCCCCAGCATTTT. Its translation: CASSQAMGNQPQHF.

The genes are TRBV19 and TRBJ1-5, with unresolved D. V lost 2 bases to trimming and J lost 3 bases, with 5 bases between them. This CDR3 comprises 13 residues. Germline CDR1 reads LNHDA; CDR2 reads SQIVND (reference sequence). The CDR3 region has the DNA TGTGCCAGTAGTATACTCCCCAATCAGCCCCAGCATTTT. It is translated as CASSILPNQPQHF.

CDR3 DNA: TGTGCCAGTAGTACTACAGCTAATAGCAATCAGCCCCAGCATTTT. Its protein is CASSTTANSNQPQHF. J is TRBJ1-5 and V is TRBV19; D not resolved. The CDR3 totals 15 residues. The germline gives CDR1 LNHDA, CDR2 SQIVND (reference sequence). V was shortened by 4 bases and J by 0 bases, with 10 bases between the two germline ends.

The CDR3: CASSLPAGSYGYTF. In DNA, the CDR3 is TGTGCCAGCAGCCTTCCCGCAGGAAGCTATGGCTACACCTTC. The rearrangement uses TRBV28 and TRBJ1-2; no clear D gene. The CDR3 is 14 residues long. Germline V lookup: CDR1 MDHEN, CDR2 SYDVKM. V lost 6 bases and J 4 bases, leaving 15 bases between the germline ends.

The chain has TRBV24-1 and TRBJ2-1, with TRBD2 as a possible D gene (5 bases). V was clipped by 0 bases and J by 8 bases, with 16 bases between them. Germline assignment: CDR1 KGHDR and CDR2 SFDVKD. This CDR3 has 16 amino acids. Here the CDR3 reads CATSDLAGLGTDEQFF. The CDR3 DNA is TGTGCCACCAGTGATTTGGCGGGCCTGGGAACGGATGAGCAGTTCTTC.

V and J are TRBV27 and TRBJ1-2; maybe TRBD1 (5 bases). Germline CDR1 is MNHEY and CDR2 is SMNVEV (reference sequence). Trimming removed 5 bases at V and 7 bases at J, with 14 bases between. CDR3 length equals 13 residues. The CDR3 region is CASSPGRVGGYTF. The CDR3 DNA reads TGTGCCAGCAGTCCAGGGAGGGTGGGTGGCTACACCTTC.

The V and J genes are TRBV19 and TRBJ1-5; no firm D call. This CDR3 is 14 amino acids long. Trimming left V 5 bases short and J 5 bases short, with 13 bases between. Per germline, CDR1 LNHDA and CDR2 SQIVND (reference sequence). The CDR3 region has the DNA TGTGCCAGTAGTTCCCGTGGAGGCTATCAGCCCCAGCATTTT. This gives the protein CASSSRGGYQPQHF.

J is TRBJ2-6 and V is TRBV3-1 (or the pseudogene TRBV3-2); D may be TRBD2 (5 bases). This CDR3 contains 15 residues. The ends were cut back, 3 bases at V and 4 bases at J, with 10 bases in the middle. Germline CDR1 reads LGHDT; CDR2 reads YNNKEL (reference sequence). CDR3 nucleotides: TGTGCCAGCAGCCATGAGAGGGAAGGGGCCAACGTCCTGACTTTC. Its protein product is CASSHEREGANVLTF.

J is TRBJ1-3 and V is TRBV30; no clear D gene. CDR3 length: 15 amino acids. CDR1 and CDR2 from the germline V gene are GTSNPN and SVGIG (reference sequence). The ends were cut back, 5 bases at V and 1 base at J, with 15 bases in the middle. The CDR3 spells CAWSPLVRSGNTIYF. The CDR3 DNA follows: TGTGCCTGGTCTCCCCTCGTCAGGTCTGGAAACACCATATATTTT.

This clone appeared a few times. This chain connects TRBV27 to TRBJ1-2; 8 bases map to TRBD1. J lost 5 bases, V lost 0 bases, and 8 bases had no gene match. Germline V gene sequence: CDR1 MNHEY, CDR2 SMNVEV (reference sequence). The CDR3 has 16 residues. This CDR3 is CASSLSGTGAIYGYTF. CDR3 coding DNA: TGTGCCAGCAGTTTATCGGGGACAGGCGCTATTTATGGCTACACCTTC.

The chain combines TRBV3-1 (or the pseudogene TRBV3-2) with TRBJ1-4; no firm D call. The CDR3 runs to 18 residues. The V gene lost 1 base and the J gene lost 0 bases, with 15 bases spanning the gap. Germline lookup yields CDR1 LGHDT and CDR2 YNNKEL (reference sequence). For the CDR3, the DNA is TGTGCCAGCAGCCAAGTTCTAGTGATGGTTGCAACTAATGAAAAACTGTTTTTT. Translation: CASSQVLVMVATNEKLFF.

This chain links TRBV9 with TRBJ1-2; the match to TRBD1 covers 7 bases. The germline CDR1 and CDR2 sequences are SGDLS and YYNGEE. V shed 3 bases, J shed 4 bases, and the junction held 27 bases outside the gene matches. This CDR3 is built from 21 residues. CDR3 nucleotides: TGTGCCAGCAGCGACCCAACCGCTACAGGGGAGAATCCCTCTCCTCGCTATGGCTACACCTTC. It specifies CASSDPTATGENPSPRYGYTF.

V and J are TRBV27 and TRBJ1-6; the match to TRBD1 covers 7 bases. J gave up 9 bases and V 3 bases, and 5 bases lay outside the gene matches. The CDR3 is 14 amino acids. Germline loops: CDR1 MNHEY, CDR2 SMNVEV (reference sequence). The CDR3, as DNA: TGTGCCAGCAGTTTGACGCCAGGGGGTTCACCCCTCCACTTT. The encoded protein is CASSLTPGGSPLHF.

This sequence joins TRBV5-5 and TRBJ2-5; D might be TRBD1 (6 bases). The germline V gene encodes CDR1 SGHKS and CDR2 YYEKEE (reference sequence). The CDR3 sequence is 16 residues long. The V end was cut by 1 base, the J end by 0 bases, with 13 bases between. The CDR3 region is CASSLYRDTYQETQYF. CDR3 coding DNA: TGTGCCAGCAGCTTGTACAGGGACACGTACCAAGAGACCCAGTACTTC.

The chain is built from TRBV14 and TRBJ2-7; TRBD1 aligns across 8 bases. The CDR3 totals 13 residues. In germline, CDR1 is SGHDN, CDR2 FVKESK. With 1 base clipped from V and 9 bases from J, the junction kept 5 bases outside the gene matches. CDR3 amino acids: CASSQGTGLGQYF. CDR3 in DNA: TGTGCCAGCAGCCAAGGGACAGGGCTTGGGCAGTACTTC.

CDR3 nucleotides: TGTGCCAGCAGCTTACCTCGGGGACCCCTCCACTTT. Translating it yields CASSLPRGPLHF. The gene calls are TRBV11-1 and TRBJ1-6; D unclear. The CDR3 totals 12 residues. With 2 bases removed from V and 12 bases from J, the gap between germline ends came to 8 bases. CDR1 is SGHAT, CDR2 FQDESV, per germline (reference sequence).

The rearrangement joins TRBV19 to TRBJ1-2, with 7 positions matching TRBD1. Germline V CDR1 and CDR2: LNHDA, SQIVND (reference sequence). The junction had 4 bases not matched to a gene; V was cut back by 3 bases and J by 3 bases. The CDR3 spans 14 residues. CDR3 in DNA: TGTGCCAGTAGTATCACAGGGGTGGACTATGGCTACACCTTC. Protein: CASSITGVDYGYTF.

The CDR3 nucleotides are TGTGCCACCACCAACTTGTCTAATTCACCCCTCCACTTT. Translation gives CATTNLSNSPLHF. The chain uses TRBV12-3 or TRBV12-4 and TRBJ1-6; D ambiguous. The CDR3 length is 13 residues. Trimming cost V 10 bases and J 6 bases, with 13 bases left between them.

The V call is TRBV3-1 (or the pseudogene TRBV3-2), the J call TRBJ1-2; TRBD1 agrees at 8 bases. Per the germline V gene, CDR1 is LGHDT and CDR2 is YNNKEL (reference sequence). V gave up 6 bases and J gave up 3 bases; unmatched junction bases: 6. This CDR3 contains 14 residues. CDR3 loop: CASRPGGADYGYTF. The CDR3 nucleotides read TGTGCCAGCAGACCAGGGGGCGCCGACTATGGCTACACCTTC.